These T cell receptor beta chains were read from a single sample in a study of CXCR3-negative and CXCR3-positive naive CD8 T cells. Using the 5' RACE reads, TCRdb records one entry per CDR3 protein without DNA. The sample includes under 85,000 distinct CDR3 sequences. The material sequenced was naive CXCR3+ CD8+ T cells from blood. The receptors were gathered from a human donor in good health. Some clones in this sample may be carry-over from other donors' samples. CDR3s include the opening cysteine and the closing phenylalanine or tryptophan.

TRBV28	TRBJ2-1	CASSGRRAGNEQFF
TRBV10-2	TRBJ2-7	CASSVGRYSYEQYF
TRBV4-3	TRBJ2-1	CASSQDSSGDNEQFF
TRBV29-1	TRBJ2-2	CSVFSDPNTGELFF
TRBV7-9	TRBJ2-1	CASSPGTGYNEQFF
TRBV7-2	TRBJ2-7	CASSLGASEQYF
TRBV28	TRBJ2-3	CASSLLSRGTDTQYF
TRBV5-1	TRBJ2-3	CASSLFDTQYF
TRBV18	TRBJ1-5	CASSPSGTVENQPQHF
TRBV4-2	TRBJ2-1	CASSQESVSHEQFF
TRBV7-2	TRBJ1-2	CASSLRNYGYTF
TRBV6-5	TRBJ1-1	CASSSGTFGTEAFF
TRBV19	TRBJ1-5	CASSPQSPSNQPQHF
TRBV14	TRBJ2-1	CASSLGLGFNEQFF
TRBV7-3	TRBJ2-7	CASSLYFGRNYEQYF
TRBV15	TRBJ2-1	CATSRDGGRVDNEQFF